This TCR beta chain was captured by sequencing in a study of control samples from healthy donors and cancer patients. Per germline, CDR1 MNHEY and CDR2 SVGEGT. V lost 4 bases and J lost 3; bases outside the gene matches: 13. The CDR3 has 17 amino acids. The assay was immunoSEQ multiplex PCR, and TCRdb's table has in-frame clones only and misses some. This table has about 130,000 clones, about 90% appearing once. The clonotype originates from a man younger than 35 in good health. The chain carries TRBV6-2 or TRBV6-3 and TRBJ2-5; 8 nucleotides agree with TRBD2. Sequencing input: blood. This CDR3 reads CASSSPFLSGVEETQYF. CDR3 DNA: TGTGCCAGCAGTTCTCCCTTTCTTAGCGGGGTAGAAGAGACCCAGTACTTC.